Described below is a single T cell receptor beta chain sequence and its context. These data come from a study of cytomegalovirus exposure and HLA in healthy donors. Trimming pared 2 bases from V and 4 bases from J, leaving 11 bases between. Per the germline V gene, CDR1 is MNHEY and CDR2 is SVGAGI. This CDR3 spans 14 amino acids. In the PCR, 60 Vbeta and 13 Jbeta primers were used. Only in-frame clones appear in the TCRdb table, and some are missing; sequencing was by immunoSEQ multiplex PCR. The sample has around 250,000 clones, over 70% seen once. As for the donors, each was a healthy bone marrow donor.

Sequencing was carried out using PBMCs. The J gene is TRBJ1-2, the V gene TRBV6-5; no firm D call. This TCR was sampled from a woman in her sixties in good health and CMV-seropositive. CDR3 region: CASSYIGEIYGYTF. Written as DNA, the CDR3 is TGTGCCAGCAGTTACATCGGGGAGATCTATGGCTACACCTTC.